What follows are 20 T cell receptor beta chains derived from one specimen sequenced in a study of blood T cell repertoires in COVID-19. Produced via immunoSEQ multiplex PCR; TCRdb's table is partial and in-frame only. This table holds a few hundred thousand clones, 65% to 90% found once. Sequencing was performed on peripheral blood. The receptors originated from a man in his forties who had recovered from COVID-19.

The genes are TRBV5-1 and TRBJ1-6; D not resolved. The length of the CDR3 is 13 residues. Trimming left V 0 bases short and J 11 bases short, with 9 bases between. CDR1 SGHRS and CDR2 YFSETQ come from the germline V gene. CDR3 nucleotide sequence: TGCGCCAGCAGCTTGGCCTCGGTTCCACCCCTCCACTTT. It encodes CASSLASVPPLHF.

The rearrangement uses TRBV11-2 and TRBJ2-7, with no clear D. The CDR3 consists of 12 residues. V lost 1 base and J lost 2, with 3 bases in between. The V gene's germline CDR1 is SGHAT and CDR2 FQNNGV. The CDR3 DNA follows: TGTGCCAGCAGCTTAGGTACCTACGAGCAGTACTTC. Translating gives CASSLGTYEQYF.

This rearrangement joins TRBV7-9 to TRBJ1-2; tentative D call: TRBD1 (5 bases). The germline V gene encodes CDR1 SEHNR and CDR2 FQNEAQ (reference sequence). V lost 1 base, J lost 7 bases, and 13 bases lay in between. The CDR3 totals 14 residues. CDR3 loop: CASSLVQVSSGYTF. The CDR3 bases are TGTGCCAGCAGCTTAGTACAGGTATCGTCTGGCTACACCTTC. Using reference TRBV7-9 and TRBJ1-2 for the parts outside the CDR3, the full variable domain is DTGVSQNPRHKITKRGQNVTFRCDPISEHNRLYWYRQTLGQGPEFLTYFQNEAQLEKSRLLSDRFSAERPKGSFSTLEIQRTEQGDSAMYLCASSLVQVSSGYTFGSGTRLTVV.

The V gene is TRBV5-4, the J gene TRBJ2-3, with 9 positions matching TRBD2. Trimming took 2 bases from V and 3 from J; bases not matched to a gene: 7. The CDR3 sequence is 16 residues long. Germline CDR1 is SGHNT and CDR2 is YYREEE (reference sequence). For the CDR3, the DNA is TGTGCCAGCAGCTTAAGGGCGGGGGGGCGGACAGATACGCAGTATTTT. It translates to CASSLRAGGRTDTQYF.

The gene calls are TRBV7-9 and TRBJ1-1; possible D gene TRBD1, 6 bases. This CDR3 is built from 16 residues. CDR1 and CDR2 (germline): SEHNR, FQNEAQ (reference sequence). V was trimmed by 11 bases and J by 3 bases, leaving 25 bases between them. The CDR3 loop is CARSSLSGGRYTEAFF. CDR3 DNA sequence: TGTGCCCGCTCGTCCCTGAGCGGGGGCCGTTACACTGAAGCTTTCTTT.

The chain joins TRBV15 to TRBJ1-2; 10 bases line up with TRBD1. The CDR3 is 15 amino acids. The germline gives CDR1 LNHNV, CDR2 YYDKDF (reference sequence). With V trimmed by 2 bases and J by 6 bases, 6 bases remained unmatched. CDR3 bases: TGTGCCACCAGCAGACAGACAGGGGGCGCAAATGGCTACACCTTC. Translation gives CATSRQTGGANGYTF.

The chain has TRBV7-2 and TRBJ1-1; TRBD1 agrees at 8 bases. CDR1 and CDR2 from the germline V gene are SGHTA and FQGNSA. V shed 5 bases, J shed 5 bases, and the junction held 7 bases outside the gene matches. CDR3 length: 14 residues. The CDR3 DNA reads TGTGCCAGCAGCCCCTTCGGACAGGGTACTGAAGCTTTCTTT. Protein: CASSPFGQGTEAFF.

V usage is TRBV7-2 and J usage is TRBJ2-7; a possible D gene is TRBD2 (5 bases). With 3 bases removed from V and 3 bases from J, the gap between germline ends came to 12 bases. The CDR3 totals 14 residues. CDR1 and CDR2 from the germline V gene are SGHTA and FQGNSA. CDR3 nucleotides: TGTGCCAGCAGCTTTAGCCGTGGAGGCTACGAGCAGTACTTC. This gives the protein CASSFSRGGYEQYF.

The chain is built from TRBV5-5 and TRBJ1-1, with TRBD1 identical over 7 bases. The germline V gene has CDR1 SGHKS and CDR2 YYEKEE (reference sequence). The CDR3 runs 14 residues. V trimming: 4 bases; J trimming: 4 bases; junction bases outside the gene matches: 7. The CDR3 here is CASSPNRGTTEAFF. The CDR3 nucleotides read TGTGCCAGCAGCCCTAACAGGGGTACCACTGAAGCTTTCTTT. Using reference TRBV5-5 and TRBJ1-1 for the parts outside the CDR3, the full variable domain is DAGVTQSPTHLIKTRGQQVTLRCSPISGHKSVSWYQQVLGQGPQFIFQYYEKEERGRGNFPDRFSARQFPNYSSELNVNALLLGDSALYLCASSPNRGTTEAFFGQGTRLTVV.

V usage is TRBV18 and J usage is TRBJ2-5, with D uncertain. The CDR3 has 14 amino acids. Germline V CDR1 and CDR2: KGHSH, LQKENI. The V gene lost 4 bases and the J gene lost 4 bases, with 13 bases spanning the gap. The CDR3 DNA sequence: TGTGCCAGCTCACTAACAGTTGAAGTAGAGACCCAGTACTTC. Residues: CASSLTVEVETQYF.

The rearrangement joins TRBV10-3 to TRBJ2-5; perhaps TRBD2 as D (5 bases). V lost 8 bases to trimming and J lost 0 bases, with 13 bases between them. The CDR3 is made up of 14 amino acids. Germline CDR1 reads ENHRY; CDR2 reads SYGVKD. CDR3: CAIGGGPNQETQYF. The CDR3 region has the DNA TGTGCCATCGGAGGAGGACCCAACCAAGAGACCCAGTACTTC.

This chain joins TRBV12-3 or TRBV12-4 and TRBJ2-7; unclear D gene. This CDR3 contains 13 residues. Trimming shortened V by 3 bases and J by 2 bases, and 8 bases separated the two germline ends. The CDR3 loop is CASSFGAPYEQYF. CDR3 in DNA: TGTGCCAGCAGTTTCGGAGCGCCCTACGAGCAGTACTTC.

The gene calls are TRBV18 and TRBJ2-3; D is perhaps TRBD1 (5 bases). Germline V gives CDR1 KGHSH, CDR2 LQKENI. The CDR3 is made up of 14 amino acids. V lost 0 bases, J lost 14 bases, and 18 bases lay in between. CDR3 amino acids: CASSPPGQDTSLYF. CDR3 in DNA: TGTGCCAGCTCACCACCAGGCCAGGACACCAGTCTGTATTTT.

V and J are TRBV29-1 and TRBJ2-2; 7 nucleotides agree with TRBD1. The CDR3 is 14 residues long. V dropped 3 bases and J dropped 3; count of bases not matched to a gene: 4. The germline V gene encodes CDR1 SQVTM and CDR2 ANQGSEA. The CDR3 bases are TGCAGCGTTGAGGACAGGCTTGACACCGGGGAGCTGTTTTTT. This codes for CSVEDRLDTGELFF.

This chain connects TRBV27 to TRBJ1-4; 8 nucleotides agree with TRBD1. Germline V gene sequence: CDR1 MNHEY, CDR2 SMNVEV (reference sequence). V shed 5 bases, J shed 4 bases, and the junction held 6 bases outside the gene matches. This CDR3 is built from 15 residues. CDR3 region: CASSRDRGHNEKLFF. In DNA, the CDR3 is TGTGCCAGCAGTCGAGACAGGGGACATAATGAAAAACTGTTTTTT.

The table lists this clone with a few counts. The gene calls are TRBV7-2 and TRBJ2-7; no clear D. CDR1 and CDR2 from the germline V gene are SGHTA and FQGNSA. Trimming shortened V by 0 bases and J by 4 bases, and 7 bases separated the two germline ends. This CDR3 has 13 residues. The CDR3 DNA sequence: TGTGCCAGCAGCTTAGCGGGCTGGTACGAGCAGTACTTC. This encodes CASSLAGWYEQYF.

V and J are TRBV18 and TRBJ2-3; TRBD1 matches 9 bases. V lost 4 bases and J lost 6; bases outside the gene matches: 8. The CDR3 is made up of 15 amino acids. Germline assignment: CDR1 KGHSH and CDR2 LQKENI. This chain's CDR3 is CASSHRDRVYDTQYF. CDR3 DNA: TGTGCCAGCTCACATAGGGACAGGGTATACGATACGCAGTATTTT.

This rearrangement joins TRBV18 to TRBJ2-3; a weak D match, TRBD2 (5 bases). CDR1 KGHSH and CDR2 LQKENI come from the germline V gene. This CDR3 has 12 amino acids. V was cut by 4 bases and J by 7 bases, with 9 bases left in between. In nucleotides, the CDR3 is TGTGCCAGCTCACGAGGGATTTATACGCAGTATTTT. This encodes CASSRGIYTQYF.

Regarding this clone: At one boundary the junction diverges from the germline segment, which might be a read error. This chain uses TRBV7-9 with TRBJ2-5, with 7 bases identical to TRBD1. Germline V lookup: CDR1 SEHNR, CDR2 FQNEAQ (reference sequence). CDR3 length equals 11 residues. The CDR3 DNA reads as TGCACGTCCCGACAGGGAGAGACCCAGTACTTC. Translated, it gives CTSRQGETQYF.

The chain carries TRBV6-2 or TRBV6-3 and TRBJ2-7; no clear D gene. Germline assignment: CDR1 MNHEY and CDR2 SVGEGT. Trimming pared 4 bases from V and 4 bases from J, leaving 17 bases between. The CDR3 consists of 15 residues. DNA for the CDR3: TGTGCCAGCAGTTCAGTTACCCACATTCCTTACGAGCAGTACTTC. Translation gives CASSSVTHIPYEQYF.